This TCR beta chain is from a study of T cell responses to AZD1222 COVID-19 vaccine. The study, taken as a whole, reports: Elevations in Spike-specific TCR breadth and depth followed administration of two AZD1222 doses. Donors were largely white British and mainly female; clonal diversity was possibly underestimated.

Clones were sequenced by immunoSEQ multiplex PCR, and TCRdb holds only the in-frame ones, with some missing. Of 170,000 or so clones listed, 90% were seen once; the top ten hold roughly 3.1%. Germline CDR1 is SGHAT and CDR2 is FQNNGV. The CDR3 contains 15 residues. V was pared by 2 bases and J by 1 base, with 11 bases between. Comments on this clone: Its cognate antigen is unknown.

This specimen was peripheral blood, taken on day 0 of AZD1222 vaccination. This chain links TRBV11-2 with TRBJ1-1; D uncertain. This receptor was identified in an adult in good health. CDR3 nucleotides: TGTGCCAGCAGCTTATTGGGCGCACGGAACACTGAAGCTTTCTTT. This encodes CASSLLGARNTEAFF.